The rows below give T cell receptor beta chains drawn from one sample of a study of blood T cell repertoires in COVID-19. The repertoire was sequenced with immunoSEQ multiplex PCR; TCRdb's copy has only in-frame clones and lacks some. The sample includes about 62,000 clones, 75% to 90% seen only once; the top ten take 15% to 20%. Sequencing was performed on peripheral blood. The source is a woman aged 55-69 years with COVID-19, enrolled during active disease. Each CDR3 is given without its conserved first and last residue. Each record gives: V gene, clone size, CDR3 protein. The size field is filled for only some rows; it gives once, few, many or a size class.

V: TRBV9
size: .
CDR3: ASRGTGTSTDTQY

V: TRBV28
size: .
CDR3: ASSLSARGGRSGANVLT

V: TRBV28
size: .
CDR3: ASIPRVRGETQY

V: TRBV3-1/TRBV3-2
size: .
CDR3: ASSQASGVQDEQY

V: TRBV6-5
size: .
CDR3: ASSRGLGTEAF

V: TRBV7-9
size: .
CDR3: ASSLTGAGNTIY

V: TRBV9
size: once
CDR3: ASSVGLAGGSNYEQY

V: TRBV11-2
size: .
CDR3: ASSWLTGALGYT

V: TRBV6-5
size: .
CDR3: ATQAGVLSTDTQY

V: TRBV19
size: .
CDR3: ASSRTSGRGVNEQF

V: TRBV6-5
size: .
CDR3: ASSLSTGGFEQY

V: TRBV5-1
size: .
CDR3: ASSWGLAGGETQY

V: TRBV7-9
size: .
CDR3: ASSSGGLAGAGTQY

V: TRBV30
size: .
CDR3: AWSPLARDKQF

V: TRBV25-1
size: .
CDR3: ASSEFGQGIDTQY

V: TRBV10-3
size: .
CDR3: AISEYLGRGATEAF

V: TRBV5-1
size: few
CDR3: ASRAINRARNYGYT

V: TRBV9
size: .
CDR3: ASATLQGGRETQY

V: TRBV18
size: .
CDR3: ASSAGETQY

V: TRBV27
size: .
CDR3: ASRRVTAEEQY

V: TRBV28
size: .
CDR3: ASSLLGTGRDTEAF

V: TRBV7-2
size: few
CDR3: ASSLVTFNQPQH

V: TRBV19
size: .
CDR3: ASSWEWSTGELF

V: TRBV29-1
size: .
CDR3: SALDLSSYNSPLH

V: TRBV28
size: .
CDR3: ASSFSNQEFAKDIQY

V: TRBV15
size: .
CDR3: ATSPGLAGDEQY

V: TRBV12-5
size: .
CDR3: ASGLWGGYYGYT

V: TRBV11-2
size: .
CDR3: ASSSDRVNTEAF

V: TRBV12-3/TRBV12-4
size: few
CDR3: ASRLAGDNEQF

V: TRBV2
size: .
CDR3: AIQIVPEAF

V: TRBV7-8
size: .
CDR3: ASSPGEGYNEQF

V: TRBV9
size: once
CDR3: ASGSGGGADTQY

V: TRBV6-5
size: .
CDR3: ASSDRGLAKNIQY

V: TRBV5-5
size: .
CDR3: ASSLSWPGGDEKLF